Below are 29 T cell receptor beta chains sequenced from a single sample in a study of control samples from healthy donors and cancer patients. Here immunoSEQ multiplex PCR was the method, and the copy in TCRdb shows in-frame clones only, minus some. This table holds 150,000 to 200,000 clones, approximately 93% found once. Sequencing used blood. The receptors shown here come from a woman between 40 and 50 years old in good health.

This clone is a singleton in its sample. The chain is built from TRBV11-3 and TRBJ2-1; D is undetermined. The CDR3 consists of 14 residues. V was pared by 1 base and J by 10 bases, with 14 bases between. In germline, CDR1 is SGHNT, CDR2 YENEEA. CDR3 amino acids: CASSLALPESEQFF. The CDR3, as DNA: TGTGCCAGCAGCTTAGCGCTGCCGGAGAGCGAGCAGTTCTTC.

The chain couples TRBV11-3 to TRBJ2-1; D is tentatively TRBD1 or TRBD2 (5 bases each). The CDR3 contains 12 residues. Germline V gene lookup returns CDR1 SGHNT and CDR2 YENEEA. The germline V and J ends were trimmed by 4 bases and 8 bases, with 9 bases remaining between them. In DNA, the CDR3 is TGTGCCAGCAGCTCAGAGGGGTATGAGCAGTTCTTC. Translating gives CASSSEGYEQFF.

The chain employs TRBV19 and TRBJ1-1, with 7 positions matching TRBD1. Germline V gene data show CDR1 as LNHDA and CDR2 as SQIVND (reference sequence). This CDR3 has 15 residues. The ends lost 3 bases at V and 4 bases at J; junction bases unmatched: 8. CDR3: CASSIADRAGTEAFF. For the CDR3, the DNA is TGTGCCAGTAGTATCGCAGACAGGGCGGGCACTGAAGCTTTCTTT.

The chain employs TRBV12-3 or TRBV12-4 and TRBJ1-1; D is ambiguous. The CDR3 has 13 amino acids. The V end lost 1 base, the J end lost 7 bases, and 10 bases lay between the germline ends. CDR3 loop: CASSLGLQGEAFF. DNA of the CDR3: TGTGCCAGCAGTTTAGGTCTGCAAGGTGAAGCTTTCTTT.

CDR3 in amino acids: CASSLLGDRSNQPQHF. The DNA of the CDR3 is TGTGCCAGCAGCTTATTGGGCGACAGGTCAAATCAGCCCCAGCATTTT. The chain employs TRBV7-2 and TRBJ1-5; tentatively, D is TRBD1 (6 bases). CDR3 size: 16 residues. Germline CDR1 reads SGHTA; CDR2 reads FQGNSA. The V gene lost 2 bases and the J gene lost 4 bases, with 15 bases spanning the gap.

The chain links TRBV4-3 to TRBJ2-2, with D perhaps TRBD1 (6 bases). The germline V gene encodes CDR1 LGHNA and CDR2 YSLEER. Trimming took off 0 bases at V and 0 bases at J, with 8 bases between the two ends. There are 16 residues in the CDR3. CDR3 protein: CASSQEGTTNTGELFF. DNA for the CDR3: TGCGCCAGCAGCCAAGAGGGGACAACGAACACCGGGGAGCTGTTTTTT.

V is TRBV6-5 and J is TRBJ2-5; D is perhaps TRBD2 (6 bases). CDR1 and CDR2 (germline): MNHEY, SVGAGI. This CDR3 region has 14 residues. V was trimmed by 5 bases and J by 2 bases, leaving 12 bases between them. The CDR3 region has the DNA TGTGCCAGCAGTCCCAGGGCGGGGCAAGAGACCCAGTACTTC. This sequence encodes CASSPRAGQETQYF.

The genes are TRBV6-2 or TRBV6-3 and TRBJ1-1; D gene ambiguous. This CDR3 spans 13 amino acids. The germline V gene has CDR1 MNHEY and CDR2 SVGEGT. V was clipped by 6 bases and J by 0 bases, with 8 bases between them. In DNA, the CDR3 is TGTGCCAGCAGCCTCGACTTGAACACTGAAGCTTTCTTT. The encoded protein is CASSLDLNTEAFF.

This clone appeared once. Germline and junction disagree at one end, which may indicate a read error. V gene TRBV10-1 combines with J gene TRBJ1-1; D gene uncertain. CDR3 length: 14 residues. The germline CDR1 and CDR2 sequences are WNHNN and SYGVQD (reference sequence). CDR3 coding DNA: TGCGCCAACAGTCCCGGACCTGGGAACACTGAAGCTTTCTTT. This translates into CANSPGPGNTEAFF.

The rearrangement links TRBV5-8 to TRBJ2-1, with D perhaps TRBD1 (5 bases). The CDR3 covers 15 residues. V lost 4 bases, J lost 0 bases, and 11 bases lay in between. CDR1 and CDR2 from the germline V gene are SGHTS and YDEGEE. The CDR3 region is CASSRSQGSYNEQFF. The CDR3 nucleotides read TGTGCCAGCAGCCGAAGCCAGGGCTCCTACAATGAGCAGTTCTTC.

The chain has TRBV2 and TRBJ1-1, with D possibly being TRBD1 (5 bases). Trimming took 4 bases from V and 1 from J, leaving 13 bases between them. Germline CDR1 reads SNHLY; CDR2 reads FYNNEI. The CDR3 is 15 residues long. The DNA for the CDR3 is TGTGCCAGCAGTGTCGTCAGGGCAGAGAACACTGAAGCTTTCTTT. Its protein product is CASSVVRAENTEAFF.

V is TRBV5-1 and J is TRBJ1-3; D uncertain. The CDR3 spans 13 residues. Germline CDR1 and CDR2: SGHRS and YFSETQ. V gave up 4 bases and J gave up 2 bases, with 7 bases separating them. CDR3 in DNA: TGCGCCAGCAGCCCCCGGACTGGAAACACCATATATTTT. It specifies CASSPRTGNTIYF.

The V gene is TRBV11-3, the J gene TRBJ1-1; D is perhaps TRBD1 (5 bases). Per the germline V gene, CDR1 is SGHNT and CDR2 is YENEEA. V was pared by 1 base and J by 1 base, with 13 bases between. The CDR3 runs 16 residues. CDR3 sequence (DNA): TGTGCCAGCAGCTTAGGGCGCGGGACGGGGAACACTGAAGCTTTCTTT. Its translation is CASSLGRGTGNTEAFF.

The genes are TRBV7-2 and TRBJ1-5, with no clear D. V dropped 1 base and J dropped 1 base, with 8 bases sitting between them. The CDR3 spans 15 residues. Germline CDR1 SGHTA, CDR2 FQGNSA. DNA of the CDR3: TGTGCCAGCAGCTTAGATGGACGGAGCAATCAGCCCCAGCATTTT. As protein: CASSLDGRSNQPQHF.

The chain carries TRBV7-2 and TRBJ2-7; 8 nucleotides align to TRBD1. J was trimmed by 2 bases and V by 8 bases; bases with no gene match: 2. Germline lookup yields CDR1 SGHTA and CDR2 FQGNSA. This CDR3 is built from 12 residues. The DNA of the CDR3 is TGTGCCAGCGGGGACAGGCCCTACGAGCAGTACTTC. Translating it yields CASGDRPYEQYF. The full variable domain, its missing parts supplied by reference TRBV7-2 and TRBJ2-7, is GAGVSQSPSNKVTEKGKDVELRCDPISGHTALYWYRQSLGQGLEFLIYFQGNSAPDKSGLPSDRFSAERTGGSVSTLTIQRTQQEDSAVYLCASGDRPYEQYFGPGTRLTVT.

The chain combines TRBV2 with TRBJ2-4; the D gene could be TRBD1 or TRBD2 (6 bases each). Trimming cost V 11 bases and J 1 base, with 18 bases left between them. CDR1 and CDR2 from the germline V gene are SNHLY and FYNNEI. The CDR3 consists of 15 residues. DNA of the CDR3: TGTGCCTCAGTAGTACGGGGGCTGGCCAAAAACATTCAGTACTTC. Encoded protein: CASVVRGLAKNIQYF.

This chain links TRBV19 with TRBJ1-1, with D tentatively TRBD1 (6 bases). The CDR3 length is 15 residues. CDR1 and CDR2 from the germline V gene are LNHDA and SQIVND (reference sequence). Trimming shortened V by 3 bases and J by 3 bases, and 14 bases separated the two germline ends. CDR3 sequence reads: CASSMGGARDTEAFF. The CDR3 coding sequence is TGTGCCAGTAGTATGGGGGGGGCAAGAGACACTGAAGCTTTCTTT.

This sequence joins TRBV5-1 and TRBJ1-2, with D unresolved. Trimming removed 1 base at V and 0 bases at J, with 10 bases between. The CDR3 is 15 residues long. CDR1 and CDR2 from the germline V gene are SGHRS and YFSETQ. CDR3 residues: CASSLQDATNYGYTF. CDR3 nucleotide sequence: TGCGCCAGCAGCTTGCAGGACGCCACTAACTATGGCTACACCTTC.

The rearrangement uses TRBV23-1 and TRBJ1-3; 11 positions match TRBD1. TRBV23-1 is filed as an ORF, its function uncertain. Losses at the gene ends were 6 bases for V and 2 bases for J; bases not matched to a gene: 18. The CDR3 extends over 20 amino acids. CDR3 in DNA: TGCGCCAGCAGCCAACCCCCTTACCGGGACAGGGGGGAACCTGGAAACACCATATATTTT. It specifies CASSQPPYRDRGEPGNTIYF.

CDR3 in amino acids: CASSEEMTAHYEQYF. For the CDR3, the DNA is TGCGCCAGCAGTGAGGAAATGACAGCTCACTACGAGCAGTACTTC. The chain couples TRBV10-2 to TRBJ2-7; a possible D gene is TRBD1 (5 bases). The CDR3 extends over 15 amino acids. Trimming pared 2 bases from V and 3 bases from J, leaving 14 bases between. Per germline, CDR1 WSHSY and CDR2 SAAADI.

This clone was picked up one time. This chain links TRBV19 with TRBJ1-2; D remains unclear. This CDR3 has 16 residues. CDR1 is LNHDA, CDR2 SQIVND, per germline (reference sequence). Trimming left V 6 bases short and J 1 base short, with 18 bases between. CDR3 sequence reads: CASRSMSREHNYGYTF. CDR3 DNA sequence: TGTGCCAGTAGAAGTATGTCAAGGGAGCATAACTATGGCTACACCTTC. The full variable domain, rest sourced from reference TRBV19 and TRBJ1-2, is DGGITQSPKYLFRKEGQNVTLSCEQNLNHDAMYWYRQDPGQGLRLIYYSQIVNDFQKGDIAEGYSVSREKKESFPLTVTSAQKNPTAFYLCASRSMSREHNYGYTFGSGTRLTVV.

The rearrangement uses TRBV27 and TRBJ2-5, with D possibly matching TRBD1 (5 bases). The germline V gene has CDR1 MNHEY and CDR2 SMNVEV (reference sequence). V lost 2 bases and J 7 bases, leaving 14 bases between the germline ends. The CDR3 contains 14 residues. The CDR3 here is CASSLEKGVGTQYF. In DNA, the CDR3 is TGTGCCAGCAGTTTAGAGAAAGGGGTTGGGACCCAGTACTTC.

The chain carries TRBV4-2 and TRBJ2-7; 10 nucleotides line up with TRBD1. Germline V gene data show CDR1 as LGHNA and CDR2 as YNFKEQ. This CDR3 spans 18 amino acids. The V gene end was trimmed by 6 bases and the J gene end by 7 bases; junction bases not matched to a gene: 21. This CDR3 reads CASSPALWDWDRGLEQYF. The CDR3 bases are TGTGCCAGCAGTCCAGCTCTTTGGGACTGGGACAGGGGATTGGAGCAGTACTTC.

The chain couples TRBV5-5 to TRBJ2-7; the match to TRBD2 covers 9 bases. The CDR3 contains 16 residues. Germline V CDR1 and CDR2: SGHKS, YYEKEE (reference sequence). V dropped 4 bases and J dropped 2; count of bases not matched to a gene: 10. The CDR3 sequence is CASSGGTSIPTYEQYF. In DNA form, the CDR3 reads TGTGCCAGCAGCGGGGGGACTAGCATCCCAACCTACGAGCAGTACTTC.

The chain employs TRBV5-6 and TRBJ2-5, with 12 positions matching TRBD2. Germline loops: CDR1 SGHDT, CDR2 YYEEEE. V shed 0 bases, J shed 4 bases, and the junction held 4 bases outside the gene matches. The CDR3 extends over 16 amino acids. The CDR3 nucleotides read TGTGCCAGCAGCTTGGGGCTAGCGGGGGGGCCAGAGACCCAGTACTTC. This codes for CASSLGLAGGPETQYF.

The rearrangement uses TRBV3-1 (or the pseudogene TRBV3-2) and TRBJ2-6; D is unresolved. The germline CDR1 and CDR2 sequences are LGHDT and YNNKEL (reference sequence). The CDR3 length is 16 residues. V dropped 1 base and J dropped 1 base, with 8 bases sitting between them. The CDR3 region has the DNA TGTGCCAGCAGCCAAGCGACCGTATCTGGGGCCAACGTCCTGACTTTC. This codes for CASSQATVSGANVLTF.

V and J are TRBV5-5 and TRBJ1-1, with 7 bases aligning to TRBD1. The germline V gene has CDR1 SGHKS and CDR2 YYEKEE (reference sequence). The CDR3 runs 15 residues. J lost 1 base, V lost 2 bases, and 5 bases had no gene match. The CDR3 loop reads CASSFTGDGNTEAFF. CDR3 DNA sequence: TGTGCCAGCAGCTTTACAGGGGACGGGAACACTGAAGCTTTCTTT.

The V and J genes are TRBV4-3 and TRBJ1-1; D gene ambiguous. Per the germline V gene, CDR1 is LGHNA and CDR2 is YSLEER. V was shortened by 4 bases and J by 5 bases, with 11 bases between the two germline ends. The length of the CDR3 is 13 residues. CDR3: CASSPKAGTEAFF. The CDR3 DNA is TGCGCCAGCAGCCCCAAGGCTGGGACTGAAGCTTTCTTT.

The V gene is TRBV9, the J gene TRBJ2-5; D gene ambiguous. The CDR3 totals 14 residues. V dropped 4 bases and J dropped 2 bases, with 12 bases sitting between them. Per the germline V gene, CDR1 is SGDLS and CDR2 is YYNGEE. DNA of the CDR3: TGTGCCAGCAGCCCTCCCCCAGATCAAGAGACCCAGTACTTC. Translation gives CASSPPPDQETQYF.